The rows below give T cell receptor beta chains drawn from one sample of a study of chemoradiotherapy in HPV16-positive cancers. The method was immunoSEQ multiplex PCR; TCRdb's version includes in-frame clones alone and lacks a portion of them. The sample lists about 5,000 clones, 90% to 95% occurring once. Sample collection occurred from a patient who underwent chemoradiotherapy. The receptors were sampled from a human donor with HPV-associated anogenital cancer. The CDR3 runs from the conserved cysteine through the conserved F or W. A D gene is named only where the DNA matches it firmly. Clone size is shown for a subset of rows, as once, few, many or a class of expanded clone.

j_call clone_size d_call v_call cdr3_nt cdr3_aa
TRBJ2-7 - - TRBV9 TGTGCCAGCAGCGAGGGACTTCGGGTCGAGCAGTACTTC CASSEGLRVEQYF
TRBJ2-3 - - TRBV19 TGTGCCAGTAGTATAATCGGGGCAGATACGCAGTATTTT CASSIIGADTQYF
TRBJ2-6 - - TRBV11-3 TGTGCCAGCAGCCTGGGGGGGGGCAATGGGGCCAACGTCCTGACTTTC CASSLGGGNGANVLTF
TRBJ2-5 - - TRBV7-3 TGCCATGATCCTGAGGAGACCCAGTACTTC CHDPEETQYF
TRBJ1-2 - - TRBV5-6 TGTGCCAGCAGCTTGGGGGTGGAGGGCTACACCTTC CASSLGVEGYTF
TRBJ1-4 - TRBD1 TRBV18 TGTGCCAGCTCACTTGGACAGGGGAACGAAGAACTGTTTTTT CASSLGQGNEELFF
TRBJ2-1 - - TRBV11-3 TGTGCCAGCAGCTCGCGCAGCCACGGGTCCTACAATGAGCAGTTCTTC CASSSRSHGSYNEQFF
TRBJ2-3 - - TRBV6-4 TGTGCCAGCAAATTCGGGCAGGAGGCAGATACGCAGTATTTT CASKFGQEADTQYF
TRBJ2-7 - - TRBV4-3 TGCGCCAGCAGCCAGTTAACAGGGCAGGACTCCTACGAGCAGTACTTC CASSQLTGQDSYEQYF
TRBJ1-2 - TRBD1 TRBV4-3 TGCGCCAGCAGCCAAGACCCCTCGGGACAGCCGTCCACCTTC CASSQDPSGQPSTF
TRBJ1-5 - - TRBV19 TGTGCCAGTAGAGGGGTTCTGAGCAATCAGCCCCAGCATTTT CASRGVLSNQPQHF
TRBJ1-1 - - TRBV6-6 TGTGCCAGCAGTTACTCAGATAACACTGAAGCTTTCTTT CASSYSDNTEAFF
TRBJ1-4 - - TRBV4-3 TGCGCCAGCAGTTCCGGCATAGGGGACCTTGGGGCAACTAATGAAAAACTGTTTTTT CASSSGIGDLGATNEKLFF
TRBJ2-7 - - TRBV6-6 TGTGCCAGCAGCCGGACAGTCTACGAGCAGTACTTC CASSRTVYEQYF
TRBJ2-6 - TRBD1 TRBV4-1 TGCGCCAGCAGCCACAACGCCGGGACAGGGACTTCTGGGGCCAACGTCCTGACTTTC CASSHNAGTGTSGANVLTF
TRBJ2-6 - TRBD1 TRBV9 TGTGCCAGCAGCGTAGAGGGGCAGGGGGCGCGGGGGGCCAACGTCCTGACTTTC CASSVEGQGARGANVLTF
TRBJ1-2 - - TRBV27 TGTGCCACCGGGCCCTTGGACATCTCCCGGGGCTACACCTTC CATGPLDISRGYTF
TRBJ1-3 once - TRBV9 TGTGCCAGCAGCGTAGAAGGGGCGACTGGAAACACCATATATTTT CASSVEGATGNTIYF
TRBJ1-4 - - TRBV4-2 TGTGCCAGCAGCCAAGAGACGGGGGGGCACGGTAATGAAAAACTGTTTTTT CASSQETGGHGNEKLFF
TRBJ2-3 - TRBD2 TRBV29-1 TGCAGCGTTAGCGGGGGGGGCACAGATACGCAGTATTTT CSVSGGGTDTQYF
TRBJ1-1 - - TRBV6-5 TGTGCCAGCGTGGGTCCTGGTGAAGCTTTCTTT CASVGPGEAFF
TRBJ2-1 - - TRBV6-4 TGTGCCAGCGGAAATCAGGAGAGCTCCTACAATGAGCAGTTCTTC CASGNQESSYNEQFF
TRBJ2-5 - - TRBV5-1 TGCGCCAGCAGCTTACTTTTAACAACCTCCCAAGAGACCCAGTACTTC CASSLLLTTSQETQYF
TRBJ2-5 - - TRBV19 TGTGCCAGTAGTATAGATCTATCGGGCAGGACCCAGTACTTC CASSIDLSGRTQYF
TRBJ2-3 few - TRBV30 TGTGCCTGGAGTAAAAGGACACTCCAAGATACGCAGTATTTT CAWSKRTLQDTQYF
TRBJ2-3 - TRBD2 TRBV5-1 TGCGCCAGTAGACTAGCGGGGTATACAGATACGCAGTATTTT CASRLAGYTDTQYF
TRBJ2-7 - - TRBV4-3 TGCGCCAGCAGCCAAGTTGTACTGAGTGGATACGAGCAGTACTTC CASSQVVLSGYEQYF
TRBJ1-2 few - TRBV7-9 TGTGCCAGCAGCCCAGCGACAGAGATTAACTATGGCTACACCTTC CASSPATEINYGYTF
TRBJ2-3 - - TRBV7-3 TGTGCCAGCAGCTTAATCCCGAGCACAGATACGCAGTATTTT CASSLIPSTDTQYF
TRBJ2-1 - TRBD2 TRBV30 TGTGCCTGGAGCTTACTAGCGGGGGGGCGGAATGAGCAGTTCTTC CAWSLLAGGRNEQFF
TRBJ2-3 once - TRBV2 TGTGCCAGCAGGGGAGGGACAGTAGGCACAGATACGCAGTATTTT CASRGGTVGTDTQYF
TRBJ1-2 - - TRBV7-8 TGTGCCAGCAGCTTAGAGTCACCTGGAGACTATGGCTACACCTTC CASSLESPGDYGYTF
TRBJ1-5 - - TRBV28 TGTGCCAGCACTCCGACAGGCAATCAGCCCCAGCATTTT CASTPTGNQPQHF
TRBJ2-1 - TRBD1 TRBV5-6 TGTGCCAGCAGCGTGGGGGACAGGGCCTACAATGAGCAGTTCTTC CASSVGDRAYNEQFF
TRBJ2-5 - - TRBV27 TGTGCCAGCAGCCCTGGGGAAAGAGGAGAGACCCAGTACTTC CASSPGERGETQYF
TRBJ2-2 - - TRBV19 TGTGCCAGTAGGGGCGGGATTGGCGGGGAGCTGTTTTTT CASRGGIGGELFF
TRBJ1-1 - TRBD1 TRBV7-6 TGTGCCAGCAGCTCGCAGGGGGGGGCGACGAGGACTGAAGCTTTCTTT CASSSQGGATRTEAFF
TRBJ2-1 - TRBD1 TRBV2 TGTGCCAGCAGGATCCGGGACAGCTATTACAATGAGCAGTTCTTC CASRIRDSYYNEQFF
TRBJ1-2 once - TRBV27 TGTGCCAGCGGAGCAGGGACCTCCTATGGCTACACCTTC CASGAGTSYGYTF
TRBJ1-2 - TRBD1 TRBV5-1 TGCGCCAGCAGCTTCGAAGGGCCCCAGGGGGATGGCTACACCTTC CASSFEGPQGDGYTF
TRBJ2-5 once TRBD1 TRBV4-1 TGCGCCAGCAGCCAGATCAGACAGGGGGAGGAGACCCAGTACTTC CASSQIRQGEETQYF
TRBJ1-1 - TRBD1 TRBV5-4 TGTGCCAGCAGCTTGGTACAGGGGGACACTGAAGCTTTCTTT CASSLVQGDTEAFF
TRBJ2-1 - - TRBV10-1 TGCGCCAGCAGTCCGGGACCGAACTACAATGAGCAGTTCTTC CASSPGPNYNEQFF
TRBJ1-3 - - TRBV28 TGTGCCAGCAGCTCGGGGTCTGGAAACACCATATATTTT CASSSGSGNTIYF
TRBJ2-5 - TRBD2 TRBV28 TGTGCCAGCAGTTCTAGCGGGGGAGGTAAAGAGACCCAGTACTTC CASSSSGGGKETQYF
TRBJ2-1 - - TRBV6-6 TGTGCCAGCCTTAGTGGGTTGAGCTCCTACAATGAGCAGTTCTTC CASLSGLSSYNEQFF
TRBJ2-7 - TRBD2 TRBV6-5 TGTGCCAGCAGTTCACTAGCGGACTCCTACGAGCAGTACTTC CASSSLADSYEQYF
TRBJ1-4 - TRBD1 TRBV7-8 TGTGCCAGCAGCTCCGGGACAGGGCCTTACAAGCAGGGAAAACTGTTTTTT CASSSGTGPYKQGKLFF
TRBJ2-7 - TRBD1 TRBV5-1 TGCGCCAGCAGTTCGGGGACAGACCTCTCCGAGCAGTACTTC CASSSGTDLSEQYF
TRBJ1-4 - - TRBV7-9 TGTGCCAGCAGCCCGCTAAGGGACGGTGAAAAACTGTTTTTT CASSPLRDGEKLFF
TRBJ2-7 - - TRBV29-1 TGCAGCGTTGAAGACATACAAGGGACCACCTACGAGCAGTACTTC CSVEDIQGTTYEQYF
TRBJ2-3 - - TRBV18 TGTGCCAGCTCACCACAGGGGGCAGATACGCAGTATTTT CASSPQGADTQYF
TRBJ1-6 - TRBD1 TRBV13 TGTGCCAGCAGCGGGACAGATCAAAATTCACCCCTCCACTTT CASSGTDQNSPLHF
TRBJ1-1 - - TRBV20-1 TGCAGTGCTTCCAGGGCCACTGAAGCTTTCTTT CSASRATEAFF
TRBJ1-1 - - TRBV2 TGTGCCAGCAGTGAAGGGGGAACGAACGCTTTCTTT CASSEGGTNAFF
TRBJ2-2 once - TRBV6-5 TGTGCCAGCAGTCCCGGGACGGCCAACACCGGGGAGCTGTTTTTT CASSPGTANTGELFF
TRBJ2-3 once TRBD2 TRBV9 TGTGCCAGCAGCGTGGCGGGGGGCAGAACAGATACGCAGTATTTT CASSVAGGRTDTQYF
TRBJ2-5 once TRBD1 TRBV5-1 TGCGCCAGCAGCTTGTCAGGGGGCCCCCAGTACTTC CASSLSGGPQYF
TRBJ2-7 - - TRBV5-4 TGTGCCAGCAGATCCGACAAAACCCCCGGGGAGCAGTACTTC CASRSDKTPGEQYF
TRBJ1-2 - - TRBV7-2 TGTGCCCAACCGGGACAAGATGGAGGCTACACCTTC CAQPGQDGGYTF